In this sample, the clone carrying this T cell receptor beta chain turned up once. This sample was taken from a study of blood T cell repertoires in COVID-19. Study in general: Both acute and convalescent COVID-19 samples were obtained from the United States, Italy and Spain. From T cells, B-cell-depleted T cells, or PBMCs came the material, which was cDNA or gDNA.

Germline CDR1 and CDR2: LNHDA and SQIVND (reference sequence). V lost 10 bases, J lost 4 bases, and 0 bases stayed unmatched. The length of the CDR3 is 12 residues. Produced via immunoSEQ multiplex PCR; TCRdb's table is partial and in-frame only. The top ten hold less than 20% of the sample, which has more than 300,000 clones, roughly 90% seen once. This sequence originates from a woman aged 25 to 39 who had recovered from COVID-19. The material sequenced was PBMCs or T cells enriched from blood (not recorded which). The chain combines TRBV19 with TRBJ2-1; 11 positions agree with TRBD2. The CDR3 DNA follows: TGTGCCACTAGCGGGGGGTACAATGAGCAGTTCTTC. As protein: CATSGGYNEQFF. Drawing the rest from reference TRBV19 and TRBJ2-1, the complete variable domain is DGGITQSPKYLFRKEGQNVTLSCEQNLNHDAMYWYRQDPGQGLRLIYYSQIVNDFQKGDIAEGYSVSREKKESFPLTVTSAQKNPTAFYLCATSGGYNEQFFGPGTRLTVL.